This entry describes one TCR beta chain. Its antigen is unknown. This CDR3 comprises 14 residues. The germline V gene encodes CDR1 MDHEN and CDR2 SYDVKM. With UMI labels, 5' RACE was used to prepare the TRB cDNA libraries. TCRdb re-analyzed the 5' RACE reads; it lists each CDR3 protein once, without DNA. The specimen's table records 43,000 or so distinct CDR3 sequences. These data originate in a study of CXCR3-negative and CXCR3-positive naive CD8 T cells. Study-wide results and caveats: From TRB CDR3 properties, TCR strength was inferred; surface CD5 did not differ between naive subsets.

Sequencing input: naive CXCR3- CD8+ T cells from blood. As to subset: CD45RO-CCR7+CD27+CD95- naive CD8+ T cells lacking CXCR3 (TNR3-). V and J are TRBV28 and TRBJ1-2; TCRdb selects TRBD1, and the lack of DNA leaves this call unchecked. This sequence was found in a human donor in good health. Some clones in this sample may be carry-over from other donors' samples. The CDR3: CASSRTGEIYGYTF.